This T cell receptor beta chain derives from a study of blood T cell repertoires in COVID-19. Turning to the study itself: Samples of COVID-19 (acute and convalescent) were obtained from the United States, Italy and Spain.

Followed over time, Seattle patients had been enrolled while infection was active. The germline V gene encodes CDR1 SGHTA and CDR2 FQGNSA. CDR3 size: 15 residues. After removal of 2 bases from V and 9 bases from J, the junction contained 8 bases not matched to a gene. Data came from immunoSEQ multiplex PCR; TCRdb stores just in-frame clones and leaves some out. The profile shows 150,000 to 200,000 clones, 75% to 90% of them singletons. What was sequenced was peripheral blood. This sequence originates from a woman between 65 and 79 years old with COVID-19, enrolled during active disease. The chain combines TRBV7-2 with TRBJ2-1, with 9 nucleotides matching TRBD2. The CDR3 DNA reads as TGTGCCAGCAGCTTATTCCCTGCTAGCGGGACTGAGCAGTTCTTC. It yields the protein CASSLFPASGTEQFF.